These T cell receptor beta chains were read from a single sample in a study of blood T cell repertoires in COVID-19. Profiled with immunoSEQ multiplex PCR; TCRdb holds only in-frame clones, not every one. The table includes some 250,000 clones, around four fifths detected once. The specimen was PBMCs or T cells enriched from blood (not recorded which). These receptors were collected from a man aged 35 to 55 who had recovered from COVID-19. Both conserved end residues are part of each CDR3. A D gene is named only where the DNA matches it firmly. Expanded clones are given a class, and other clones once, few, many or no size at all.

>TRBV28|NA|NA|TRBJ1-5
CASSQGNQPQHF
TGTGCCAGCTCACAGGGAAATCAGCCCCAGCATTTT
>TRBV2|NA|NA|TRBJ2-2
CASSLATWVSFPGELFF
TGTGCCAGCAGCTTAGCCACATGGGTTAGTTTTCCCGGGGAGCTGTTTTTT
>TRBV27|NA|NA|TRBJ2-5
CASSLRYRDWSQYF
TGTGCCAGCAGTTTAAGGTACAGGGATTGGTCCCAGTACTTC
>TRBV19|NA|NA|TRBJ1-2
CASSMSDSYGYTF
TGTGCCAGTAGTATGTCAGACAGCTATGGCTACACCTTC
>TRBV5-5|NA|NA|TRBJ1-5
CASSWGGRDSNQPQHF
TGTGCCAGCAGCTGGGGGGGAAGGGACAGCAATCAGCCCCAGCATTTT
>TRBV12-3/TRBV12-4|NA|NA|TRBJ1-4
CASSELSNEKLFF
TGTGCCAGCAGTGAGTTGTCTAATGAAAAACTGTTTTTT
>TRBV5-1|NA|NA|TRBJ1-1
CASSIGAGNTEAFF
TGCGCCAGCAGCATCGGCGCAGGGAACACTGAAGCTTTCTTT
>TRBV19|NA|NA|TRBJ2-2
CASSPLNTGELFF
TGTGCCAGTAGTCCCCTTAACACCGGGGAGCTGTTTTTT
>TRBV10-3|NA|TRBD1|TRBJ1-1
CAISDRLDRGQAFF
TGTGCCATCAGTGATCGATTGGACAGGGGGCAAGCTTTCTTT
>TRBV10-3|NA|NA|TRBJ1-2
CAINQGQYGYTF
TGTGCCATCAACCAGGGGCAGTATGGCTACACCTTC
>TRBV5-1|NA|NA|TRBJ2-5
CASSDMELETQYF
TGCGCCAGCAGCGATATGGAGTTGGAGACCCAGTACTTC
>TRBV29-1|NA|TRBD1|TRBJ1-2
CSVGTANYGYTF
TGCAGCGTGGGGACAGCCAACTATGGCTACACCTTC
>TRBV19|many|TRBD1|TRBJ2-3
CASSSPDRAATPSTDTQYF
TGTGCCAGTAGTTCCCCGGACAGGGCCGCTACCCCTAGCACAGATACGCAGTATTTT
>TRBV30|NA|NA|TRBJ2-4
CALENPGGGKNIQYF
TGTGCCTTGGAAAACCCGGGGGGCGGTAAAAACATTCAGTACTTC
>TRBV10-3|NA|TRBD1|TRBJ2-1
CAIRGDRGAYNEQFF
TGTGCCATCAGGGGGGACAGGGGAGCCTACAATGAGCAGTTCTTC
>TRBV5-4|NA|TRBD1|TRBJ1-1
CASSLRQGAEAFF
TGTGCCAGCAGCTTGAGACAGGGGGCTGAAGCTTTCTTT
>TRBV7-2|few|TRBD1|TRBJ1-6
CASSTTGGRRGSPLHF
TGTGCCAGCAGCACAACAGGGGGCCGTAGGGGATCACCCCTCCACTTT
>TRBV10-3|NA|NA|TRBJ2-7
CAIKRDREVGEQYF
TGTGCCATCAAAAGAGACAGGGAGGTAGGGGAGCAGTACTTC
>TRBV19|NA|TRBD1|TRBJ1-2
CASSIPNSGQGRNNGYTF
TGTGCCAGTAGTATCCCAAACTCCGGACAGGGTAGGAACAATGGCTACACCTTC
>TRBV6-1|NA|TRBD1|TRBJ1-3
CASSEERQGYTIYF
TGTGCCAGCAGTGAAGAACGACAGGGATACACCATATATTTT
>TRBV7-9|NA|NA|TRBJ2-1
CASSPRGQSTYNEQFF
TGTGCCAGCAGCCCCAGAGGACAGAGTACTTACAATGAGCAGTTCTTC
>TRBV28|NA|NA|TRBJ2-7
CASGRGIVAEQYF
TGTGCCAGCGGGAGGGGGATTGTGGCGGAGCAGTACTTC
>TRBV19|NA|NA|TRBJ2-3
CASNSLSLTDTQYF
TGTGCCAGTAACTCACTCTCCCTCACAGATACGCAGTATTTT
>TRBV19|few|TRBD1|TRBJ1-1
CASNEDRDTYTEAFF
TGTGCCAGTAATGAGGACAGGGACACCTACACTGAAGCTTTCTTT
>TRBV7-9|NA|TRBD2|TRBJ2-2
CASSSIAGVTGELFF
TGTGCCAGCAGCTCTATAGCGGGAGTCACCGGGGAGCTGTTTTTT
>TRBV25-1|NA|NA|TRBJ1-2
CASSLNSYGYTF
TGTGCCAGCAGTTTAAACAGCTATGGCTACACCTTC
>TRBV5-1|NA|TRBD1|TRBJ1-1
CASARQGEMNTEAFF
TGCGCCAGCGCCCGACAGGGCGAGATGAACACTGAAGCTTTCTTT
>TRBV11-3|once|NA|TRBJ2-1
CASSSDSNEQFF
TGTGCCAGCAGCTCCGACTCGAATGAGCAGTTCTTC
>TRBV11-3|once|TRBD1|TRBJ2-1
CASSRDSSYNEQFF
TGTGCCAGCAGCCGGGACAGCTCCTACAATGAGCAGTTCTTC
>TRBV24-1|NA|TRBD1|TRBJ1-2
CATSGLTGGEGYTF
TGTGCCACCAGTGGTCTAACAGGGGGTGAGGGCTACACCTTC
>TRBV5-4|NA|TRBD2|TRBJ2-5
CASRGLAQETQYF
TGTGCCAGCAGGGGACTAGCACAAGAGACCCAGTACTTC
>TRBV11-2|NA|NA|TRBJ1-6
CASSFAFRQPGSPLHF
TGTGCCAGCAGCTTTGCATTTCGACAGCCTGGCTCGCCCCTCCACTTT
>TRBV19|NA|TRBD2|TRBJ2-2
CASSIPAGVNTGELFF
TGTGCCAGTAGTATCCCAGCGGGAGTCAACACTGGGGAGCTGTTTTTT
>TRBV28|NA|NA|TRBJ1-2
CASSLPKGAGYTF
TGTGCCAGCAGTTTGCCCAAAGGGGCCGGCTACACCTTC
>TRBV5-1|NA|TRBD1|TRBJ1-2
CASSRLGQGDDYGYTF
TGCGCCAGCAGCAGGTTGGGACAGGGGGATGACTATGGCTACACCTTC
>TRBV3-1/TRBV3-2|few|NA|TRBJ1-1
CASSRWRAENTEAFF
TGTGCCAGCAGCCGTTGGAGGGCGGAGAACACTGAAGCTTTCTTT
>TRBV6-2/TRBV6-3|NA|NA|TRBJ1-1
CASSYDRSLNTEAFF
TGTGCCAGCAGTTACGACAGGTCGTTAAACACTGAAGCTTTCTTT
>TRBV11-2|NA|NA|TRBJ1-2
CASSFASYGYTF
TGTGCCAGCAGCTTCGCGAGCTATGGCTACACCTTC
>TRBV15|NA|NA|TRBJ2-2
CATSRDLNTGELFF
TGTGCCACCAGCAGAGATCTAAACACCGGGGAGCTGTTTTTT
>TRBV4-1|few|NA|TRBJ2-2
CASSQVSFTGELFF
TGCGCCAGCAGCCAAGTATCGTTCACCGGGGAGCTGTTTTTT
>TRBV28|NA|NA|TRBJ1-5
CASRWTAREPQHF
TGTGCCAGCAGATGGACAGCTCGGGAGCCCCAGCATTTT
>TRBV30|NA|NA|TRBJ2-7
CALQTGEQYF
TGTGCCTTACAAACGGGGGAGCAGTACTTC
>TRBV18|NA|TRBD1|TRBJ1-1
CASSRNVQGASTEAFF
TGTGCCAGCTCACGCAACGTCCAGGGGGCCAGCACTGAAGCTTTCTTT
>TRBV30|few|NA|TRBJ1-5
CAWSVRVNQPQHF
TGTGCCTGGAGTGTACGGGTCAATCAGCCCCAGCATTTT
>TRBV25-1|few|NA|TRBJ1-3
CASSVTTGNTIYF
TGTGCCAGCAGTGTAACAACTGGAAACACCATATATTTT
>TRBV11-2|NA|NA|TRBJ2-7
CASSPLTVYEQYF
TGTGCCAGCAGCCCCCTGACAGTCTACGAGCAGTACTTC
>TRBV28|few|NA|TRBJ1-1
CASSLFGRATEAFF
TGTGCCAGCAGTTTATTCGGCAGGGCCACTGAAGCTTTCTTT
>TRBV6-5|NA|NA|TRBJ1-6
CASAYPGRTAPLHF
TGTGCCAGCGCCTACCCGGGACGGACAGCGCCCCTCCACTTT
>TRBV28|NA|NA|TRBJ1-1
CASSLGTRGTEAFF
TGTGCCAGCAGCCTGGGGACTCGGGGCACTGAAGCTTTCTTT
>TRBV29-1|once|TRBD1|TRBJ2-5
CSATGTGGGETQYF
TGCAGCGCTACCGGGACAGGGGGCGGAGAGACCCAGTACTTC
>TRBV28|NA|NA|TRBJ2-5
CASSVTSGRETQYF
TGTGCCAGCAGTGTAACCTCAGGGAGGGAGACCCAGTACTTC